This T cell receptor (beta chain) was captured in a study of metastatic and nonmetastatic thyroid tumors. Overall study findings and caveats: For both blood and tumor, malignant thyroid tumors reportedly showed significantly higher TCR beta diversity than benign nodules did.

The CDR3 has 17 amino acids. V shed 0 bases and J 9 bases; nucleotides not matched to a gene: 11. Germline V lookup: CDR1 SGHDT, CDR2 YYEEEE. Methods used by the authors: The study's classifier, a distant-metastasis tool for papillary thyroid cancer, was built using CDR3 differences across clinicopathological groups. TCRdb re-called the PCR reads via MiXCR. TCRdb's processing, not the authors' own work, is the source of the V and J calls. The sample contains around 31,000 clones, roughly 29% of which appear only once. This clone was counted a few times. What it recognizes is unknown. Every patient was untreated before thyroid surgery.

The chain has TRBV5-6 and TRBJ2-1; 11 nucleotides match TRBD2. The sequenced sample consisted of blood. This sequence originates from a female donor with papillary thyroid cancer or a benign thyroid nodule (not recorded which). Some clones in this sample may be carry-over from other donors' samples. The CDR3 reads CASSLARIAGGPVEQFF. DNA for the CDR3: TGTGCCAGCAGCTTGGCCAGGATAGCGGGAGGGCCCGTTGAGCAGTTCTTC. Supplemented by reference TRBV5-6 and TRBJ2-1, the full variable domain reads DAGVTQSPTHLIKTRGQQVTLRCSPKSGHDTVSWYQQALGQGPQFIFQYYEEEERQRGNFPDRFSGHQFPNYSSELNVNALLLGDSALYLCASSLARIAGGPVEQFFGPGTRLTVL.